The 18 T cell receptor beta chains listed next were all sequenced from one sample in a study of blood T cell repertoires in COVID-19. The data were produced by immunoSEQ multiplex PCR, yet TCRdb's version contains in-frame clones alone and is incomplete. This sample has 40,000 to 45,000 clones, with 75% to 90% found just once. The specimen was peripheral blood. Receptors were obtained from a man in his fifties or sixties with active COVID-19.

The V gene is TRBV6-2 or TRBV6-3, the J gene TRBJ2-3; D call uncertain. Germline CDR1 and CDR2: MNHEY and SVGEGT. Trimming took 2 bases from V and 6 from J, leaving 3 bases between them. This CDR3 comprises 11 residues. CDR3 loop: CASSYADTQYF. CDR3 DNA sequence: TGTGCCAGCAGTTACGCGGATACGCAGTATTTT.

The rearrangement links TRBV12-3 or TRBV12-4 to TRBJ2-5; 8 bases fit TRBD2. The J segment lost 1 base and the V segment lost 9 bases, leaving 1 base of the junction unmatched. This CDR3 region has 12 residues. The CDR3 here is CASTSGQETQYF. CDR3 sequence (DNA): TGTGCCAGTACTAGCGGCCAAGAGACCCAGTACTTC.

The chain links TRBV18 to TRBJ2-7; TRBD2 matches 16 bases. V was clipped by 6 bases and J by 6 bases; unmatched bases: 8. CDR1 is KGHSH, CDR2 LQKENI, per germline. The CDR3 length is 16 residues. Here the CDR3 DNA reads TGTGCCAGCTCCCCCGGGACTAGCGGGAGGGCCGTCGAGCAGTACTTC. Its protein is CASSPGTSGRAVEQYF.

The chain couples TRBV19 to TRBJ2-2, with TRBD2 identical over 7 bases. Germline V CDR1 and CDR2: LNHDA, SQIVND (reference sequence). This CDR3 region has 15 residues. Trimming cost V 6 bases and J 6 bases; bases outside gene matches: 10. CDR3 sequence: CASSPYGGRAGELFF. The CDR3 nucleotides are TGTGCCAGTAGCCCCTATGGAGGGAGGGCCGGGGAGCTGTTTTTT.

The rearrangement joins TRBV7-3 to TRBJ2-3; TRBD2 is a possible D gene (6 bases). The CDR3 is 15 residues long. V was pared by 2 bases and J by 1 base, with 10 bases between. The germline V gene has CDR1 SGHTA and CDR2 FQGTGA. The CDR3 DNA reads as TGTGCCAGCAGCTTAGGGCGGGACCGCACAGATACGCAGTATTTT. The encoded protein is CASSLGRDRTDTQYF.

The chain joins TRBV27 to TRBJ2-7; TRBD2 might be the D (5 bases). V lost 2 bases to trimming and J lost 7 bases, with 18 bases between them. The CDR3 is 15 amino acids. CDR1 and CDR2 from the germline V gene are MNHEY and SMNVEV (reference sequence). CDR3 amino acids: CASSLEGLATGEQYF. Here the CDR3 DNA reads TGTGCCAGCAGTTTAGAGGGCCTAGCCACCGGGGAGCAGTACTTC.

This chain joins TRBV27 and TRBJ2-3, with D possibly TRBD1 on 6 matching bases. CDR3 length: 15 residues. CDR1 is MNHEY, CDR2 SMNVEV, per germline (reference sequence). V lost 5 bases to trimming and J lost 2 bases, with 14 bases between them. For the CDR3, the DNA is TGTGCCAGCAGTGTGGGGGCTCAGGCCACAGATACGCAGTATTTT. This sequence encodes CASSVGAQATDTQYF.

This chain links TRBV6-4 with TRBJ1-5; the D gene is possibly TRBD1 (5 bases). CDR1 is MRHNA, CDR2 SNTAGT, per germline. CDR3 length equals 16 residues. With 0 bases removed from V and 5 bases from J, the gap between germline ends came to 14 bases. The chain's CDR3 is CASSDSRRGHHQPQHF. CDR3 nucleotide sequence: TGTGCCAGCAGTGACTCTCGAAGGGGCCACCATCAGCCCCAGCATTTT.

V is TRBV7-2 and J is TRBJ1-3, with D possibly TRBD1 on 5 matching bases. Germline assignment: CDR1 SGHTA and CDR2 FQGNSA. This CDR3 is 18 amino acids long. Trimming removed 4 bases from V and 0 bases from J, with 19 bases in between. CDR3 sequence (DNA): TGTGCCAGCAGCTCACGGGGTTATTGGGACTTCTCTGGAAACACCATATATTTT. Protein sequence: CASSSRGYWDFSGNTIYF.

The chain uses TRBV11-2 and TRBJ2-1; 10 bases line up with TRBD2. The junction had 8 bases not matched to a gene; V was cut back by 5 bases and J by 10 bases. The CDR3 length is 14 residues. Germline lookup yields CDR1 SGHAT and CDR2 FQNNGV. CDR3 loop: CASSAPGLAPEQFF. CDR3 coding DNA: TGTGCCAGCAGCGCTCCGGGACTAGCGCCAGAGCAGTTCTTC.

The chain is built from TRBV5-6 and TRBJ2-1; D perhaps matches TRBD2 (6 bases). There are 15 residues in the CDR3. V was shortened by 3 bases and J by 8 bases, with 18 bases between the two germline ends. The germline V gene encodes CDR1 SGHDT and CDR2 YYEEEE. CDR3 nucleotides: TGTGCCAGCAGCTCGGAGGGACTCTGGTTTCATGAGCAGTTCTTC. Translating it yields CASSSEGLWFHEQFF.

This sequence joins TRBV24-1 and TRBJ2-3; TRBD1 matches 11 bases. Germline loops: CDR1 KGHDR, CDR2 SFDVKD. The V and J ends lost 7 bases and 4 bases, in that order; junction bases with no gene match: 3. The length of the CDR3 is 14 residues. The CDR3 coding sequence is TGTGCCACCAGCCTGGGACAGGGGGCAGATACGCAGTATTTT. Residues: CATSLGQGADTQYF.

The genes are TRBV19 and TRBJ2-5; 8 bases match TRBD2. Germline lookup yields CDR1 LNHDA and CDR2 SQIVND (reference sequence). The CDR3 is 14 residues long. Trimming took 9 bases from V and 4 from J; bases not matched to a gene: 10. CDR3 residues: CASNEIAGTETQYF. The CDR3 DNA sequence: TGTGCCAGCAACGAAATAGCGGGAACAGAGACCCAGTACTTC.

The J gene is TRBJ2-1, the V gene TRBV7-9, with D perhaps TRBD2 (5 bases). Germline lookup yields CDR1 SEHNR and CDR2 FQNEAQ (reference sequence). The CDR3 contains 17 residues. V lost 5 bases and J 0 bases, leaving 17 bases between the germline ends. For the CDR3, the DNA is TGTGCCAGCAGCCTCCGGGCGGGTAGGAGCTCCTACAATGAGCAGTTCTTC. As protein: CASSLRAGRSSYNEQFF.

This rearrangement joins TRBV6-2 or TRBV6-3 to TRBJ2-1, with 11 nucleotides matching TRBD2. This CDR3 comprises 20 residues. After removal of 4 bases from V and 10 bases from J, the junction contained 24 bases not matched to a gene. Germline lookup yields CDR1 MNHEY and CDR2 SVGEGT. CDR3 loop: CASSFIPGLAGLHKEGEQFF. The CDR3 DNA reads as TGTGCCAGCAGTTTTATTCCCGGACTAGCGGGTCTTCATAAGGAGGGGGAGCAGTTCTTC.

This rearrangement joins TRBV29-1 to TRBJ2-7, with D perhaps TRBD1 (5 bases). Germline-derived CDR1 and CDR2 are SQVTM and ANQGSEA. The CDR3 sequence is 13 residues long. V was clipped by 4 bases and J by 0 bases, with 10 bases between them. The CDR3 sequence: CSVGGVSSYEQYF. The CDR3 DNA reads TGCAGCGTTGGGGGCGTCAGCTCCTACGAGCAGTACTTC.

The chain carries TRBV2 and TRBJ1-6; D is undetermined. This CDR3 comprises 11 residues. CDR1 and CDR2 (germline): SNHLY, FYNNEI. V dropped 7 bases and J dropped 9 bases, with 7 bases sitting between them. As DNA, the CDR3 is TGTGCCAGCACTCGGTTTTCACCCCTCCACTTT. Translated, it gives CASTRFSPLHF.

The chain carries TRBV12-5 and TRBJ2-7, with TRBD2 identical over 9 bases. V dropped 3 bases and J dropped 5; count of bases not matched to a gene: 8. The CDR3 is 15 residues long. The germline V gene has CDR1 LGHNT and CDR2 FRNRAP. DNA for the CDR3: TGTGCTAGTGGTTTAAATCTAGCGGGATCCGACGAGCAGTACTTC. This gives the protein CASGLNLAGSDEQYF.